This TCR beta chain was captured by sequencing in a study of CD8 T cells in ankylosing spondylitis. Study results and limitations: Within ankylosing spondylitis blood, a TCR beta motif made up of eight or nine highly homologous variants appeared to be characteristic.

On this clonotype itself: Its antigen is as yet unknown.

This CDR3 is 14 amino acids long. Per the germline V gene, CDR1 is DFQATT and CDR2 is SNEGSKA (reference sequence). Trimming stripped 3 bases from V and 2 bases from J, with 13 bases between. Each CDR3 protein gets one entry after TCRdb re-called the 5' RACE reads with MiXCR. The table lists roughly 700,000 distinct CDR3 sequences, 19% of them singletons. This TCR was sampled from a male donor with ankylosing spondylitis. The source material was blood, either unsorted or a sorted T cell fraction (not recorded which). J is TRBJ1-1 and V is TRBV20-1, with a weak D call TRBD1 (6 bases). CDR3 nucleotide sequence: TGCAGTGCTAGTGGAGGGGGGGGAAACACTGAAGCTTTCTTT. The encoded protein is CSASGGGGNTEAFF.